These 24 T cell receptor beta chains were sequenced from one sample in a study of blood T cell repertoires in COVID-19. Sequencing was performed with immunoSEQ multiplex PCR; in TCRdb, only in-frame clones are kept and a portion is missing. The sample lists under 300,000 clones, approximately 85% occurring once. The source material was peripheral blood. The receptors were gathered from a man aged 50-60 years with acute or convalescent COVID-19.

The chain carries TRBV5-4 and TRBJ2-3, with 16 bases matching TRBD2. This CDR3 spans 18 amino acids. V lost 3 bases and J lost 2; bases outside the gene matches: 6. Germline V gene lookup returns CDR1 SGHNT and CDR2 YYREEE (reference sequence). The CDR3 reads CASSSGTSGGGITDTQYF. The CDR3 bases are TGTGCCAGCAGCTCCGGGACTAGCGGGGGGGGGATCACAGATACGCAGTATTTT.

This clone was seen only once. CDR3 DNA: TGCGCCAGCAGCTTGAGGTCTCAGGGTGTCTCCGGGGAGCTGTTTTTT. It encodes CASSLRSQGVSGELFF. V gene TRBV5-1 combines with J gene TRBJ2-2; TRBD1 is a possible D gene (5 bases). Germline-derived CDR1 and CDR2 are SGHRS and YFSETQ. V dropped 1 base and J dropped 6 bases, with 16 bases sitting between them. The CDR3 loop spans 16 amino acids.

This chain joins TRBV9 and TRBJ2-1, with a weak D call TRBD2 (7 bases). Germline values: CDR1 SGDLS, CDR2 YYNGEE. This CDR3 contains 18 residues. V shed 3 bases and J shed 4 bases, with 23 bases lying between them. CDR3 loop: CASSAPSGGGHRYNEQFF. The CDR3 region has the DNA TGTGCCAGCAGCGCTCCCTCAGGCGGGGGCCACCGATACAATGAGCAGTTCTTC.

V gene TRBV24-1 combines with J gene TRBJ2-1, with 8 nucleotides matching TRBD2. The CDR3 loop spans 14 amino acids. CDR1 and CDR2 from the germline V gene are KGHDR and SFDVKD. V gave up 6 bases and J gave up 2 bases; unmatched junction bases: 2. This chain's CDR3 is CATSTGGPYNEQFF. DNA for the CDR3: TGTGCCACCAGTACGGGAGGGCCCTACAATGAGCAGTTCTTC.

This sequence joins TRBV5-1 and TRBJ2-7; D is possibly TRBD1 (6 bases). CDR1 SGHRS and CDR2 YFSETQ come from the germline V gene. Trimming left V 0 bases short and J 4 bases short, with 11 bases between. The CDR3 consists of 14 residues. The CDR3 region has the DNA TGCGCCAGCAGCTTGGCCGGTCAGGGGTACGAGCAGTACTTC. Translating gives CASSLAGQGYEQYF.

This clone was recorded a few times. The CDR3 here is CASSTLPGLAATGELFF. The CDR3 DNA is TGTGCCAGCAGTACCCTCCCGGGACTAGCGGCAACCGGGGAGCTGTTTTTT. The chain has TRBV28 and TRBJ2-2; 11 bases map to TRBD2. Germline V gene data show CDR1 as MDHEN and CDR2 as SYDVKM. The junction had 10 bases not matched to a gene; V was cut back by 5 bases and J by 5 bases. The CDR3 runs to 17 residues.

The chain combines TRBV10-3 with TRBJ1-5; 12 bases are a match to TRBD1. This CDR3 is 15 amino acids long. Trimming cost V 9 bases and J 5 bases; bases outside gene matches: 8. CDR1 is ENHRY and CDR2 is SYGVKD in the germline V gene. This CDR3 is CAIQPGQGADQPQHF. The CDR3 nucleotides are TGTGCCATTCAACCGGGACAGGGGGCGGATCAGCCCCAGCATTTT.

This sequence joins TRBV10-3 and TRBJ2-1, with 11 bases fitting TRBD2. From germline, CDR1 is ENHRY and CDR2 SYGVKD. Trimming removed 6 bases from V and 6 bases from J; junction bases left unmatched: 4. The CDR3 loop spans 14 amino acids. The CDR3 sequence: CAIRTSGRGNEQFF. Written as DNA, the CDR3 is TGTGCCATCAGAACTAGCGGGAGAGGCAATGAGCAGTTCTTC.

The chain employs TRBV2 and TRBJ1-5, with 8 nucleotides matching TRBD1. V was clipped by 5 bases and J by 2 bases; unmatched bases: 5. CDR1 SNHLY and CDR2 FYNNEI come from the germline V gene. The length of the CDR3 is 15 residues. The CDR3 DNA follows: TGTGCCAGCAGTTTCGGACAGGGAGGCAATCAGCCCCAGCATTTT. Translation: CASSFGQGGNQPQHF.

This clone has just one count. The chain has TRBV19 and TRBJ1-1; TRBD1 might be the D (5 bases). Trimming left V 4 bases short and J 11 bases short, with 26 bases between. Per the germline V gene, CDR1 is LNHDA and CDR2 is SQIVND (reference sequence). The CDR3 is 16 residues long. This CDR3 is CASSKSKMTVPPGAFF. The DNA of the CDR3 is TGTGCCAGTAGTAAATCCAAAATGACAGTTCCTCCCGGCGCTTTCTTT.

The gene calls are TRBV7-9 and TRBJ2-7, with 16 bases fitting TRBD2. Germline V gene lookup returns CDR1 SEHNR and CDR2 FQNEAQ (reference sequence). The CDR3 extends over 16 amino acids. After removal of 3 bases from V and 7 bases from J, the junction contained 6 bases not matched to a gene. The CDR3 protein is CASSFGTSGRAGEQYF. The CDR3 DNA reads TGTGCCAGCAGCTTCGGGACTAGCGGGAGGGCCGGAGAGCAGTACTTC.

The chain combines TRBV5-1 with TRBJ1-4; weak D call: TRBD1 (5 bases). The CDR3 has 15 residues. Germline V CDR1 and CDR2: SGHRS, YFSETQ. Trimming cost V 2 bases and J 3 bases, with 11 bases left between them. In DNA, the CDR3 is TGCGCCAGCAGCTTTTCAGGGATCTCTAATGAAAAACTGTTTTTT. It encodes CASSFSGISNEKLFF.

The V gene is TRBV5-1, the J gene TRBJ2-3, with TRBD1 matching 8 bases. The length of the CDR3 is 16 residues. Germline loops: CDR1 SGHRS, CDR2 YFSETQ. After removal of 4 bases from V and 4 bases from J, the junction contained 11 bases not matched to a gene. The CDR3 spells CASSNIAGTGADTQYF. CDR3 nucleotides: TGCGCCAGCAGCAACATTGCGGGGACAGGTGCAGATACGCAGTATTTT.

The V and J genes are TRBV27 and TRBJ1-6, with 7 bases fitting TRBD1. The CDR3 loop spans 14 amino acids. Germline V gene data show CDR1 as MNHEY and CDR2 as SMNVEV (reference sequence). Germline trimming cut 4 bases from V and 10 bases from J; bases unmatched to any gene: 7. The CDR3 bases are TGTGCCAGCAGTTGGCAGGGGGAACGGTCACCCCTCCACTTT. Translated: CASSWQGERSPLHF.

The chain recombines TRBV6-5 with TRBJ1-1; TRBD1 aligns across 7 bases. Trimming removed 6 bases from V and 5 bases from J; junction bases left unmatched: 9. Germline CDR1 and CDR2: MNHEY and SVGAGI. The CDR3 is 14 residues long. The CDR3 DNA reads TGTGCCAGCAGATACAACACAGGGGAGACTGAAGCTTTCTTT. Translated, it gives CASRYNTGETEAFF.

The chain couples TRBV28 to TRBJ2-6; 8 nucleotides align to TRBD1. V was clipped by 5 bases and J by 0 bases; unmatched bases: 9. CDR1 is MDHEN and CDR2 is SYDVKM in the germline V gene. The CDR3 runs to 18 residues. In nucleotides, the CDR3 is TGTGCCAGCAGTCCTTATTACAGGGGGAGCTCTGGGGCCAACGTCCTGACTTTC. Translating it yields CASSPYYRGSSGANVLTF.

This chain uses TRBV30 with TRBJ2-2; TRBD2 matches at 10 bases. There are 16 residues in the CDR3. The V and J ends lost 0 bases and 8 bases, in that order; junction bases with no gene match: 9. Germline V gene sequence: CDR1 GTSNPN, CDR2 SVGIG (reference sequence). The CDR3 DNA sequence: TGTGCCTGGAGTGTACGGCTAGCGGGGGCAACTGGGGAGCTGTTTTTT. It translates to CAWSVRLAGATGELFF.

The CDR3 loop reads CASSLVQGLTNIQYF. The CDR3 region has the DNA TGTGCCAGCAGCTTAGTGCAGGGGTTAACAAACATTCAGTACTTC. The gene calls are TRBV7-9 and TRBJ2-4, with a tentative D call TRBD1 (6 bases). Trimming shortened V by 1 base and J by 6 bases, and 13 bases separated the two germline ends. Germline CDR1 SEHNR, CDR2 FQNEAQ (reference sequence). This CDR3 is 15 amino acids long.

The chain joins TRBV29-1 to TRBJ1-2, with TRBD1 matching 7 bases. The CDR3 runs to 15 residues. The ends lost 4 bases at V and 2 bases at J; junction bases unmatched: 10. Germline V lookup: CDR1 SQVTM, CDR2 ANQGSEA. The CDR3, as DNA: TGCAGCGTTGTTAGGGCAGGGGGGACGAACTATGGCTACACCTTC. Protein sequence: CSVVRAGGTNYGYTF.

The rearrangement joins TRBV7-9 to TRBJ2-3; 8 nucleotides line up with TRBD1. The CDR3 sequence is 14 residues long. V gave up 8 bases and J gave up 2 bases; unmatched junction bases: 6. CDR1 SEHNR and CDR2 FQNEAQ come from the germline V gene (reference sequence). CDR3 protein: CASVDRANTDTQYF. The CDR3 coding sequence is TGTGCCAGCGTGGACAGGGCAAACACAGATACGCAGTATTTT.

The chain has TRBV5-1 and TRBJ2-2; D may be TRBD1 (5 bases). V was pared by 2 bases and J by 4 bases, with 6 bases between. Germline CDR1 is SGHRS and CDR2 is YFSETQ. CDR3 size: 13 residues. The CDR3 DNA is TGCGCCAGCAGCTTAGGGGTCACCGGGGAGCTGTTTTTT. Protein sequence: CASSLGVTGELFF. The full variable domain, completed using reference TRBV5-1 and TRBJ2-2, is KAGVTQTPRYLIKTRGQQVTLSCSPISGHRSVSWYQQTPGQGLQFLFEYFSETQRNKGNFPGRFSGRQFSNSRSEMNVSTLELGDSALYLCASSLGVTGELFFGEGSRLTVL.

J is TRBJ1-5 and V is TRBV28; 9 bases are shared with TRBD1. Germline V gene sequence: CDR1 MDHEN, CDR2 SYDVKM. The V gene end was trimmed by 5 bases and the J gene end by 1 base; junction bases not matched to a gene: 6. The CDR3 contains 16 residues. This CDR3 is CASSLQGAWSNQPQHF. CDR3 DNA sequence: TGTGCCAGCAGTCTACAGGGGGCATGGAGCAATCAGCCCCAGCATTTT.

V gene TRBV4-1 combines with J gene TRBJ2-7; D is unclear. CDR1 is MGHRA, CDR2 YSYEKL, per germline. This CDR3 is built from 13 residues. Trimming pared 2 bases from V and 1 base from J, leaving 6 bases between. In DNA, the CDR3 is TGCGCCAGCAGCCAAATAGAGTCCTACGAGCAGTACTTC. It codes for CASSQIESYEQYF.

V usage is TRBV7-9 and J usage is TRBJ1-1; the D is unclear. The V and J ends lost 2 bases and 1 base respectively, with 14 bases between them. Germline loops: CDR1 SEHNR, CDR2 FQNEAQ (reference sequence). The CDR3 runs to 16 residues. As DNA, the CDR3 is TGTGCCAGCAGCTTAAGACCCCCCGAGGGGAACACTGAAGCTTTCTTT. Translating gives CASSLRPPEGNTEAFF.